Below, 2 T cell receptor beta chains from the same sample are listed, as sequenced in a study of T cell changes during pregnancy in multiple sclerosis. Sequencing used immunoSEQ multiplex PCR; TCRdb keeps in-frame clones, though not all of them. Of about 70,000 clones in the sample, less than 95% were seen once. The sample here was peripheral blood, taken in the third trimester of pregnancy. Receptor source: a female donor with multiple sclerosis, enrolled in a pregnancy study.

Only one count was recorded for this clone. The chain employs TRBV7-3 and TRBJ2-3, with 10 bases lining up with TRBD1. Unmatched junction bases numbered 4, after V lost 3 bases and J lost 4 bases. Germline-derived CDR1 and CDR2 are SGHTA and FQGTGA. CDR3 length equals 15 residues. CDR3 DNA: TGTGCCAGCAGCTTTGGGACAGGGGCGGCAGATACGCAGTATTTT. Translated, it gives CASSFGTGAADTQYF.

This clone turned up a few times. In nucleotides, the CDR3 is TGTGCCAGCAAGACAGGGCCTGGGCCCCAGCATTTT. Protein sequence: CASKTGPGPQHF. V gene TRBV6-5 combines with J gene TRBJ1-5, with 7 bases lining up with TRBD1. The CDR3 is made up of 12 amino acids. J lost 9 bases, V lost 7 bases, and 6 bases had no gene match. Per germline, CDR1 MNHEY and CDR2 SVGAGI.